What follows describes a single T cell receptor (beta chain). Antigen: not known. A single record per CDR3 protein comes from TCRdb applying MiXCR to the 5' RACE reads. This sample has 250,000 to 400,000 distinct CDR3 sequences, with approximately 4% found just once. The data stem from a study of T cells after yellow fever vaccination. Study-level background: SMART-Seq v4 Ultra Low Input handled preparation of low-cell-number fractions.

Points from the study as a whole: Clonotypes appearing in both CD4 and CD8 compartments existed, and their share was small. Though it reached lower strength, the secondary response hit its peak faster, day 5 versus 15. The bulk population could contribute abundant contaminating clonotypes to FACS-sorted repertoires.

The CDR3 consists of 19 residues. Germline V gene sequence: CDR1 SGHRS, CDR2 YFSETQ. Germline trimming cut 4 bases from V and 4 bases from J; bases unmatched to any gene: 11. The chain joins TRBV5-1 to TRBJ2-1; TRBD2 agrees at 16 bases. The sample in question was PBMCs, obtained 5 days after the yellow fever booster vaccination. This TCR came from a man aged 18 to 29 who received the YFV17D yellow fever vaccine. The CDR3 is CASSPRTGTSGGGYNEQFF. CDR3 in DNA: TGCGCCAGCAGCCCACGTACCGGGACTAGCGGGGGGGGTTACAATGAGCAGTTCTTC.